This T cell receptor (beta chain) was captured by sequencing in a study of shared clonotypes between healthy human individuals (TCRdb year 2020). Broadly, across the study: The cohort included three men and a couple of women between 18 and 49 years of age. Per donor, three plates each were used for CD4 naive and CD4 memory, two for CD8 naive, and one for CD8 memory. To estimate repertoire size and how much clonotype sharing occurs between individuals, the study deeply sequenced the blood TCR repertoires of a handful of healthy adults. Libraries were prepared and TCR repertoires were sequenced by different laboratories using diverse techniques, in order to increase sequencing depth and limit assay-specific biases. Per donor, leukapheresis produced somewhere between about 0.94 and 9 billion PBMCs.

What the research found in general, with its limitations: The small number of donors limited the genetic and exposure-history diversity represented. Sampling was limited to blood, and TCR repertoires in tissue likely differ from TCR repertoires in blood. Estimated clonotype richness was generally larger for naive than for memory subsets. Clonotypes shared by all four sorted-subset donors showed higher generation probabilities than non-shared clonotypes. Pairwise subsampling led to the expectation that sequencing depth would affect the degree of clonotype sharing among donors. Sharing across several donors was observed for around 5% of naive CD4, 3% to 4% of naive CD8, 2.3% of memory CD4, and around 0.4% of memory CD8 clonotypes. Even with the large sequencing depth, rarefaction of the sorted-subset datasets indicated that sequencing was incomplete.

The donors were healthy, HIV-negative adults who had no recently reported acute infections or vaccinations. Every donor was a Caucasian adult living in Nashville, Tennessee, USA. CD4+ T cells were enriched through magnetic negative selection, after which naive cells were positively selected on CD45RA and the remaining negative fraction served as the memory subset. After blood collection by leukapheresis, PBMCs were isolated using Ficoll-Histopaque density gradient centrifugation and then cryopreserved in the vapor phase of liquid nitrogen. Analytical flow cytometry was used to check the purity and quantity of each magnetically sorted T cell population. From each sorted fraction, genomic DNA was isolated and quantified by UV absorbance on a Nanodrop 2000c. Trimmed from V: 8 bases; trimmed from J: 5 bases; junction bases lacking a gene match: 6. The CDR3 starts with the cysteine, ends with the phenylalanine, and has 14 residues. Solely the CDR3 DNA is kept, with 42 bases framed from the first base. The germline V gene encodes CDR1 MNHEY and CDR2 SMNVEV (reference sequence).

Using the deep immunoSEQ assay, multiplex PCR amplified TCR CDR3 regions from genomic DNA. Genomic DNA extracted from each cell subset was distributed evenly over all wells of several immunoSEQ 96-well plates, and each plate served as one replicate. Each replicate PCR for sorted subsets received about 180 ng genomic DNA, equal to roughly 30,000 T cell genomes. Purified libraries were measured with a Qubit 3.0 fluorometer, size-checked on a Bioanalyzer 2100, and measured again with the KAPA Library Quantification kit. Every immunoSEQ 96-well plate was sequenced on a dedicated single-read 150-cycle Illumina NextSeq 550 flow cell. The study's own analysis went as follows. Because the immunoSEQ output included only junctional sequences and no quality scores, the filtering could not be the same as the filtering used for full-length reads. Sequences were annotated with PyIR, a Python wrapper for IgBLAST v1.9, and V/J genes and CDR3 were assigned using IMGT germline references. Reads were filtered out if the reads had weak V/J assignments (E-value above 1e-6), no CDR3, stop codons, out-of-frame junctions, or ambiguous translated residues. V3J clonotypes were defined as sequences sharing the same inferred V gene, J gene, and CDR3 amino acid sequence. The percentage overlap between two repertoires was calculated by dividing the number of shared unique clonotypes by the size of the smaller repertoire. Richness of each repertoire was evaluated using RTK rarefaction, the Chao1 estimator, and Recon v2.1 estimates of unobserved clonotypes. OLGA was used to compute generation probabilities for all TCRbeta clonotypes that the gDNA method yielded from a few donors. TCRdb mirrors the immuneACCESS table, restricted to in-frame sequences. Some clones are absent from its copies; in checked studies, under half trace to an unresolved V gene, and the reason for the others is unknown. V and J calls and clone size are given by that table; D and trimming were obtained from the DNA. This sample is represented by some 1.4 million clones; around 95% of them were singletons. The top ten clones comprise over 1% of the sample.

Notes on this clone: Its antigen is still unknown. No clone much larger than this one lies a single base away; base qualities are absent.

Sequences were obtained from naive CD4+ T cells sorted from blood. What this sample's cell subset or site label stands for: CD45RA+ positively selected. Here the chain combines TRBV27 and TRBJ2-7; 13 bases in the junction line up with TRBD2. The sequence derives from a man aged 25 to 45 in good health. Here is the DNA: TGTGCCAGCCAGGGGACTAGCGGGACGAACGAGCAGTACTTC. This is translated as CASQGTSGTNEQYF.